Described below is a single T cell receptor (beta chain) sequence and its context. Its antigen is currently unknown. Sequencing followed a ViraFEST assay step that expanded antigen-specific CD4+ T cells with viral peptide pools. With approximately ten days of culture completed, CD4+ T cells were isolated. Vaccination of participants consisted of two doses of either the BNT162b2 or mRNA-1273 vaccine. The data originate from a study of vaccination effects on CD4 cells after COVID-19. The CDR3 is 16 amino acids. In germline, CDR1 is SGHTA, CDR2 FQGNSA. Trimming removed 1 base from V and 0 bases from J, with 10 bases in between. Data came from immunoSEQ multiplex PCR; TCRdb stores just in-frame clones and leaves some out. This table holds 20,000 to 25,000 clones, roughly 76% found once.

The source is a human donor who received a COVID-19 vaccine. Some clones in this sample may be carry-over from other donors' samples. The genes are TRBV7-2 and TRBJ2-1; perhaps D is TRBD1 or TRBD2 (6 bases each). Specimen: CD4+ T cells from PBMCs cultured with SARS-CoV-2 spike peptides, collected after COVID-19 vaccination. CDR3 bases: TGTGCCAGCAGCTTAGTGGGGGGCAACTCCTACAATGAGCAGTTCTTC. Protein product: CASSLVGGNSYNEQFF.